This T cell receptor beta chain was identified during a study of T cell repertoires in cytomegalovirus infection. Study summary: HLA-B-restricted CMV epitopes that are well studied were used alongside recently identified HLA-C-restricted ones.

The germline V gene has CDR1 MGHDK and CDR2 SYGVNS. Trimming took off 3 bases at V and 3 bases at J, with 12 bases between the two ends. CDR3 length equals 15 residues. General observations from the study: CMV carriers having the relevant HLA were flagged by cumulative public TCR beta family frequency.

Remarks on this clonotype: Its antigen is not known.

MiXCR was run by TCRdb on the reads, yielding one entry per CDR3 protein. The sample has 700,000 to 900,000 distinct CDR3 sequences, 29% seen once. This sequence was found in a human donor in good health (CMV status not recorded). Some clones in this sample may be carry-over from other donors' samples. The source material was cultured CD8+ T cells from PBMCs, sampled from culture after CMV antigen stimulation. V gene TRBV25-1 combines with J gene TRBJ2-4; D not resolved. For the CDR3, the DNA is TGTGCCAGCAGTGATCCAGACACATTCAAAAACATTCAGTACTTC. Protein: CASSDPDTFKNIQYF.